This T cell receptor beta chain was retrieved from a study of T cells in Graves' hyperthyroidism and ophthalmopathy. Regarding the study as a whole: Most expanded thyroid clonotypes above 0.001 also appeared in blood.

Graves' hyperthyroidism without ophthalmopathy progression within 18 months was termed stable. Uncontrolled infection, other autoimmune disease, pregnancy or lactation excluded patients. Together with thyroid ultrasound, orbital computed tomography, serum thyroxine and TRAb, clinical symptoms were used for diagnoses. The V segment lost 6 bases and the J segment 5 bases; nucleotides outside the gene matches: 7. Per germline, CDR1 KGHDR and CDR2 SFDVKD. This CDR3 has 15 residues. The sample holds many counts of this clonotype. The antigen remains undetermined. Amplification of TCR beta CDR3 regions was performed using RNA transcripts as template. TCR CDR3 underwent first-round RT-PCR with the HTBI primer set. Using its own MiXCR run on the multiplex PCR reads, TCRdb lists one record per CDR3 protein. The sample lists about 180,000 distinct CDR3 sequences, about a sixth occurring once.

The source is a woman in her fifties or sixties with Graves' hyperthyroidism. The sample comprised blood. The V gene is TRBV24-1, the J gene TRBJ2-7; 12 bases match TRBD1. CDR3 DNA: TGTGCCACCAGTACCGCCGGGACAGGGGGCCACGAGCAGTACTTC. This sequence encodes CATSTAGTGGHEQYF.